Listed below are T cell receptor beta chains from one sample, sequenced in a study of shared clonotypes between healthy human individuals. Sequencing was performed with immunoSEQ multiplex PCR; in TCRdb, only in-frame clones are kept and a portion is missing. The sample contains approximately 1.5 million clones, under 99% of which appear only once. The specimen was naive CD4+ T cells sorted from blood. These receptors were collected from a man aged 25-45 years in good health. Both conserved end residues are part of each CDR3. The order of the fields is V gene, D gene, J gene, clone size, CDR3 DNA, CDR3 protein. The D gene is left open where the match is weak. Where a row states a size, it is once, few, many or the class of an expanded clone; other rows omit it.

V: TRBV18
D: .
J: TRBJ1-5
size: .
DNA: TGTGCCAGCTCACCGCGCTCAGGTAGCAATCAGCCCCAGCATTTT
CDR3: CASSPRSGSNQPQHF

V: TRBV27
D: .
J: TRBJ2-1
size: .
DNA: TGTGCCAGCAGTTTATCGAGGCGGAATAAGCAGTTCTTC
CDR3: CASSLSRRNKQFF

V: TRBV6-4
D: .
J: TRBJ2-2
size: .
DNA: TGTGCCAGCAAAAGGGACACGAACACCGGGGAGCTGTTTTTT
CDR3: CASKRDTNTGELFF

V: TRBV27
D: .
J: TRBJ2-1
size: .
DNA: TGTGCCAGCAGTTCGGACAATCACAATGAGCAGTTCTTC
CDR3: CASSSDNHNEQFF

V: TRBV25-1
D: TRBD2
J: TRBJ2-3
size: .
DNA: TGTGCCAGCAGGCAGGGAGGGTACACAGATACGCAGTATTTT
CDR3: CASRQGGYTDTQYF

V: TRBV19
D: .
J: TRBJ2-3
size: .
DNA: TGTGCCAGTCGCTCGAAAGGAGGGGTTGGAGATACGCAGTATTTT
CDR3: CASRSKGGVGDTQYF

V: TRBV27
D: TRBD2
J: TRBJ2-3
size: .
DNA: TGTGCCAGCAGTTTAGGCCGACTAGCGGGAGGTACAGATACGCAGTATTTT
CDR3: CASSLGRLAGGTDTQYF

V: TRBV29-1
D: .
J: TRBJ2-7
size: .
DNA: TGCAGCGTTGTAAGAGATAACAGGCTGCCCTACGAGCAGTACTTC
CDR3: CSVVRDNRLPYEQYF

V: TRBV2
D: .
J: TRBJ1-5
size: .
DNA: TGTGCCAGCAGGTCACAGGGCAATCAGCCCCAGCATTTT
CDR3: CASRSQGNQPQHF

V: TRBV7-2
D: .
J: TRBJ1-5
size: .
DNA: TGTGCCAGCAGCACGACCGCCCCGCGAGGACAGCCCCAGCATTTT
CDR3: CASSTTAPRGQPQHF

V: TRBV5-1
D: .
J: TRBJ2-5
size: .
DNA: TGCGCCAGCAGCTTCGGTAGCGCGGAGACCCAGTACTTC
CDR3: CASSFGSAETQYF

V: TRBV19
D: .
J: TRBJ1-2
size: .
DNA: TGTGCCACCACAGTCGGCAGGGGAGGCTATGGCTACACCTTC
CDR3: CATTVGRGGYGYTF

V: TRBV11-2
D: .
J: TRBJ2-1
size: .
DNA: TGTGCCAGCAGCTTAGATCTTCTTTACAATGAGCAGTTCTTC
CDR3: CASSLDLLYNEQFF

V: TRBV5-1
D: .
J: TRBJ2-5
size: .
DNA: TGCGCCAGCAGGGACACTGAAGAGACCCAGTACTTC
CDR3: CASRDTEETQYF

V: TRBV5-6
D: .
J: TRBJ1-5
size: .
DNA: TGTGCCAGCAGCCAGGGACTTCGAAATCAGCCCCAGCATTTT
CDR3: CASSQGLRNQPQHF

V: TRBV2
D: TRBD1
J: TRBJ1-4
size: .
DNA: TGTGCCAGCAGGGAGGACAGGGGGAATGAAAAACTGTTTTTT
CDR3: CASREDRGNEKLFF

V: TRBV27
D: .
J: TRBJ2-7
size: .
DNA: TGTGCCAGCAGACCCCCCGTGGGGATAAGGCCTTCGCAGTACTTC
CDR3: CASRPPVGIRPSQYF

V: TRBV9
D: TRBD1
J: TRBJ1-2
size: .
DNA: TGTGCCAGCAGCGCAGGTGGGACAGGGGGAGTTGGCTACACCTTC
CDR3: CASSAGGTGGVGYTF

V: TRBV4-1
D: .
J: TRBJ1-2
size: .
DNA: TGCGCCAGCAGCCAAGCTAACAGGGCATCTCGATGGGGCTACACCTTC
CDR3: CASSQANRASRWGYTF

V: TRBV18
D: .
J: TRBJ2-7
size: .
DNA: TGTGCCAGCTCCGAACGTCAAGTCTACGAGCAGTACTTC
CDR3: CASSERQVYEQYF

V: TRBV29-1
D: .
J: TRBJ1-1
size: .
DNA: TGCAGCGTTACATCCAGGGTTGGCAACACTGAAGCTTTCTTT
CDR3: CSVTSRVGNTEAFF

V: TRBV5-1
D: .
J: TRBJ1-3
size: .
DNA: TGCGCCAGCAGCTTTACAGCATCTGGAAACACCATATATTTT
CDR3: CASSFTASGNTIYF

V: TRBV9
D: .
J: TRBJ2-1
size: .
DNA: TGTGCCAGCAGCCCCGATTTGGAGTGGGATGAGCAGTTCTTC
CDR3: CASSPDLEWDEQFF

V: TRBV18
D: TRBD2
J: TRBJ2-3
size: .
DNA: TGTGCCAGCTCACCGTCGAGGACACTCGGACTAGCGGAAACAGATACGCAGTATTTT
CDR3: CASSPSRTLGLAETDTQYF

V: TRBV28
D: .
J: TRBJ1-1
size: .
DNA: TGTGCCAGCAGGAGCAGGGGTATGAACACTGAAGCTTTCTTT
CDR3: CASRSRGMNTEAFF

V: TRBV5-1
D: .
J: TRBJ2-3
size: .
DNA: TGCGCCAGCAGCCAGGACCTACGCGATCGCCGCACAGATACGCAGTATTTT
CDR3: CASSQDLRDRRTDTQYF

V: TRBV6-5
D: TRBD2
J: TRBJ2-5
size: .
DNA: TGTGCCAGCAGTTACGGGGGAGGGCCGGGGGAGACCCAGTACTTC
CDR3: CASSYGGGPGETQYF

V: TRBV11-2
D: .
J: TRBJ1-1
size: .
DNA: TGTGCCAGCAGCTTAGCCGGCAGGGCGGTCACTGAAGCTTTCTTT
CDR3: CASSLAGRAVTEAFF

V: TRBV5-1
D: .
J: TRBJ2-1
size: .
DNA: TGCGCCTCAACCCCGGGCCTTAGGCCTTCCTCCTACAATGAGCAGTTCTTC
CDR3: CASTPGLRPSSYNEQFF

V: TRBV5-5
D: .
J: TRBJ2-1
size: .
DNA: TGTGCCAGCAGCTTGCTAGACCGAGGTGAGCAGTTCTTC
CDR3: CASSLLDRGEQFF

V: TRBV28
D: TRBD1
J: TRBJ2-7
size: .
DNA: TGTGCCACCTCGGGACAGGCCTACGAGCAGTACTTC
CDR3: CATSGQAYEQYF

V: TRBV7-9
D: .
J: TRBJ2-1
size: .
DNA: TGTGCCAGCAGCTTAGAGGCCTTGAAGTTCTTC
CDR3: CASSLEALKFF

V: TRBV10-3
D: TRBD1
J: TRBJ2-5
size: .
DNA: TGTGCCATCAGTGCGGGACAGGGCCTAGAGACCCAGTACTTC
CDR3: CAISAGQGLETQYF

V: TRBV5-6
D: TRBD1
J: TRBJ2-7
size: .
DNA: TGTGCCAGCAGCGGAGACGGACAGGGCTGGTACGAGCAGTACTTC
CDR3: CASSGDGQGWYEQYF

V: TRBV7-2
D: TRBD2
J: TRBJ2-7
size: .
DNA: TGTGCCAGCAGCTTACTACCTAGCGGGAACTACGAGCAGTACTTC
CDR3: CASSLLPSGNYEQYF

V: TRBV5-4
D: .
J: TRBJ2-3
size: .
DNA: TGTGCCAGCAGCTCTCCCCAGGTCTGGGATAGCACAGATACGCAGTATTTT
CDR3: CASSSPQVWDSTDTQYF

V: TRBV7-7
D: .
J: TRBJ2-3
size: .
DNA: TGTGCTAGCAGCTTGTTAGGGGGAAGCACAGATACGCAGTATTTT
CDR3: CASSLLGGSTDTQYF

V: TRBV6-5
D: .
J: TRBJ2-7
size: .
DNA: TGTGCCAGCAGTTACACAGGGCAATACGAGCAGTACTTC
CDR3: CASSYTGQYEQYF

V: TRBV2
D: .
J: TRBJ1-2
size: .
DNA: TGTGCCAGCAGCAATAGTAAAGGACAAGCCTCCCATGGCTACACCTTC
CDR3: CASSNSKGQASHGYTF

V: TRBV2
D: TRBD2
J: TRBJ2-7
size: .
DNA: TGTGCCAGCAGTGGGATGACTAGCGGGAGGAACTACGAGCAGTACTTC
CDR3: CASSGMTSGRNYEQYF

V: TRBV7-8
D: .
J: TRBJ2-1
size: .
DNA: TGTGCCAGCAGCTTAAGTCCTAGGAATGAGCAGTTCTTC
CDR3: CASSLSPRNEQFF

V: TRBV7-8
D: TRBD1
J: TRBJ1-2
size: .
DNA: TGTGCCAGCAGCTCCCCCTCTGGACAGGGAAACTATGGCTACACCTTC
CDR3: CASSSPSGQGNYGYTF

V: TRBV21-1
D: .
J: TRBJ2-1
size: .
DNA: TGTGCCAGCAGCAAAGAGGCCGGGTCCTACAATGAGCAGTTCTTC
CDR3: CASSKEAGSYNEQFF

V: TRBV9
D: .
J: TRBJ1-4
size: .
DNA: TGTGCCAGCAGCGCAATCGGGGTTAATGAAAAACTGTTTTTT
CDR3: CASSAIGVNEKLFF

V: TRBV7-9
D: .
J: TRBJ2-3
size: .
DNA: TGTGCCAGCAGCCCCCTGGCAGATACGCAGTATTTT
CDR3: CASSPLADTQYF

V: TRBV2
D: .
J: TRBJ1-3
size: .
DNA: TGTGCCAGCAGTTATGGAAACACCATATATTTT
CDR3: CASSYGNTIYF

V: TRBV28
D: TRBD2
J: TRBJ2-1
size: .
DNA: TGTGCCAGCAGTTGGAGGACTAGGGGGCAGTTCTTC
CDR3: CASSWRTRGQFF

V: TRBV6-1
D: TRBD2
J: TRBJ2-7
size: .
DNA: TGTGCCAGCAGTGCCCTAGCGGGAGGGCCGTCCGAGCAGTACTTC
CDR3: CASSALAGGPSEQYF

V: TRBV5-5
D: TRBD2
J: TRBJ2-3
size: once
DNA: TGTGCCAGCAGCGGGGGACTAGCCACAGATACGCAGTATTTT
CDR3: CASSGGLATDTQYF

V: TRBV13
D: TRBD1
J: TRBJ2-5
size: .
DNA: TGTGCCAGCAGCTCCTACAGGGGGCTTCATAAGACCCAGTACTTC
CDR3: CASSSYRGLHKTQYF

V: TRBV28
D: .
J: TRBJ1-4
size: .
DNA: TGTGCCAGCAGTTTGGCGGGGACCCCAACTAATGAAAAACTGTTTTTT
CDR3: CASSLAGTPTNEKLFF

V: TRBV29-1
D: .
J: TRBJ2-3
size: .
DNA: TGCAGCGTTGGGGTTCTAGATTTAACAGATACGCAGTATTTT
CDR3: CSVGVLDLTDTQYF

V: TRBV4-1
D: .
J: TRBJ1-5
size: .
DNA: TGCGCCAGCAGCCAGGTGGGACCCCTGGCCAGCGAGCCCCAGCATTTT
CDR3: CASSQVGPLASEPQHF